The 21 T cell receptor beta chains below come from one sample, sequenced in a study of CD8 T cells in ankylosing spondylitis. TCRdb independently ran MiXCR on the 5' RACE reads; one entry per CDR3 protein. Of more than 110,000 distinct CDR3 sequences listed, 7% to 10% are singletons. The sequencing sample was made of synovial fluid, either unsorted or a sorted T cell fraction (not recorded which). Receptors were obtained from a male donor with ankylosing spondylitis.

This clonotype was counted many times. One end of the junction does not line up with germline, which may come from a read error. This chain uses TRBV7-7 with TRBJ1-3; unclear D gene. CDR1 is SSHAT, CDR2 FNYEAQ, per germline (reference sequence). This CDR3 is built from 14 residues. The CDR3 region has the DNA TGTGCTAGCAGCCCCGACATAACTGGAAACACCATATATTTT. It encodes CASSPDITGNTIYF.

This clonotype was seen repeatedly, ten times or more. V gene TRBV20-1 combines with J gene TRBJ2-7; D not resolved. V was pared by 6 bases and J by 3 bases, with 9 bases between. This CDR3 has 11 amino acids. Germline-derived CDR1 and CDR2 are DFQATT and SNEGSKA (reference sequence). DNA for the CDR3: TGCAGTGCCACGAACCGCTACGAGCAGTACTTC. This gives the protein CSATNRYEQYF.

This clonotype has ten or more counts. V gene TRBV9 combines with J gene TRBJ2-7, with TRBD2 matching 14 bases. This CDR3 contains 17 residues. V lost 0 bases, J lost 0 bases, and 2 bases stayed unmatched. The germline V gene has CDR1 SGDLS and CDR2 YYNGEE. In nucleotides, the CDR3 is TGTGCCAGCAGCGTAGGACTAGCGGGGGGGAGCTCCTACGAGCAGTACTTC. Translated: CASSVGLAGGSSYEQYF.

The chain recombines TRBV7-2 with TRBJ1-1; D is perhaps TRBD1 (6 bases). Per the germline V gene, CDR1 is SGHTA and CDR2 is FQGNSA. V was trimmed by 2 bases and J by 1 base, leaving 11 bases between them. This CDR3 contains 15 residues. CDR3 loop: CASSLHGGRNTEAFF. The CDR3 nucleotides read TGTGCCAGCAGCTTACATGGGGGGCGGAACACTGAAGCTTTCTTT.

This clonotype was counted ten times or more. V usage is TRBV20-1 and J usage is TRBJ2-2; tentatively, D is TRBD1 (6 bases). The CDR3 is 15 residues long. Germline lookup yields CDR1 DFQATT and CDR2 SNEGSKA (reference sequence). V shed 0 bases and J shed 7 bases, with 15 bases lying between them. The DNA of the CDR3 is TGCAGTGCTAGAGATCACAAACAGGGCAGCGGGGAGCTGTTTTTT. The encoded protein is CSARDHKQGSGELFF.

There are many counts of this clonotype. V is TRBV24-1 and J is TRBJ2-1, with D maybe TRBD2 (6 bases). CDR1 and CDR2 from the germline V gene are KGHDR and SFDVKD. The CDR3 length is 15 residues. Trimming took off 7 bases at V and 3 bases at J, with 15 bases between the two ends. CDR3 nucleotides: TGTGCCACCAGGGGGGGAGGATACGACTACAATGAGCAGTTCTTC. It translates to CATRGGGYDYNEQFF.

This rearrangement joins TRBV7-2 to TRBJ1-1; a weak D match, TRBD1 (6 bases). The CDR3 has 14 amino acids. V dropped 5 bases and J dropped 1 base, with 11 bases sitting between them. Germline CDR1 and CDR2: SGHTA and FQGNSA. The CDR3 region is CASSVQGRNTEAFF. The CDR3 nucleotides read TGTGCCAGCAGCGTACAGGGCCGGAACACTGAAGCTTTCTTT.

This clonotype was picked up a small number of times. V gene TRBV10-3 combines with J gene TRBJ1-2; no reliable D call. V lost 4 bases and J 0 bases, leaving 12 bases between the germline ends. The CDR3 totals 15 residues. CDR1 ENHRY and CDR2 SYGVKD come from the germline V gene. The CDR3 DNA reads TGTGCCATCAGTGCAGTCCGGGAAACTAACTATGGCTACACCTTC. Its protein is CAISAVRETNYGYTF.

This clonotype came up many times. The chain links TRBV28 to TRBJ1-6; D unclear. Trimming removed 7 bases from V and 7 bases from J, with 5 bases in between. The CDR3 runs to 11 residues. CDR1 MDHEN and CDR2 SYDVKM come from the germline V gene. The CDR3 here is CASNQNSPLHF. In DNA form, the CDR3 reads TGTGCCAGCAACCAGAATTCACCCCTCCACTTT. Using reference TRBV28 and TRBJ1-6 for the parts outside the CDR3, the full variable domain is DVKVTQSSRYLVKRTGEKVFLECVQDMDHENMFWYRQDPGLGLRLIYFSYDVKMKEKGDIPEGYSVSREKKERFSLILESASTNQTSMYLCASNQNSPLHFGNGTRLTVT.

Only a few counts were recorded for this clonotype. V gene TRBV6-6 combines with J gene TRBJ2-7; D possibly corresponds to TRBD1 (5 bases). V shed 5 bases and J shed 8 bases, with 13 bases lying between them. Germline assignment: CDR1 MNHNY and CDR2 SVGAGI (reference sequence). This CDR3 is 12 amino acids long. This chain's CDR3 is CASSTPDTQQYF. CDR3 DNA: TGTGCCAGCAGTACCCCGGACACCCAGCAGTACTTC.

This clonotype was detected many times. The chain joins TRBV7-2 to TRBJ2-7; D is perhaps TRBD2 (5 bases). Trimming removed 2 bases at V and 6 bases at J, with 11 bases between. In germline, CDR1 is SGHTA, CDR2 FQGNSA. This CDR3 comprises 13 residues. Here the CDR3 DNA reads TGTGCCAGCAGCTTACAGGTTCGGGGCGAGCAGTACTTC. It translates to CASSLQVRGEQYF. Looking up the rest from reference TRBV7-2 and TRBJ2-7 gives the full variable domain: GAGVSQSPSNKVTEKGKDVELRCDPISGHTALYWYRQSLGQGLEFLIYFQGNSAPDKSGLPSDRFSAERTGGSVSTLTIQRTQQEDSAVYLCASSLQVRGEQYFGPGTRLTVT.

This clonotype was found a few times. The chain is built from TRBV20-1 and TRBJ2-3, with D possibly matching TRBD2 (6 bases). Per the germline V gene, CDR1 is DFQATT and CDR2 is SNEGSKA (reference sequence). Trimming pared 3 bases from V and 9 bases from J, leaving 16 bases between. CDR3 length equals 13 residues. The CDR3 DNA sequence: TGCAGTGCTAGCGATCGGGGGTTGGAAACGCAGTATTTT. Protein: CSASDRGLETQYF.

This clonotype was observed many times. The chain carries TRBV12-3 or TRBV12-4 and TRBJ2-1, with TRBD2 matching over 7 bases. V gave up 1 base and J gave up 0 bases; unmatched junction bases: 3. The CDR3 consists of 16 residues. The CDR3 protein is CASSLVRGSSYNEQFF. The CDR3 nucleotides read TGTGCCAGCAGTTTAGTACGCGGGAGCTCCTACAATGAGCAGTTCTTC.

This clonotype was recorded once. A much more abundant neighbour one base away suggests this may be a read error. The V and J genes are TRBV9 and TRBJ2-5, with 7 bases aligning to TRBD1. In germline, CDR1 is SGDLS, CDR2 YYNGEE. The CDR3 covers 15 residues. CDR3 bases: TGTGCCACCAGCGCAGACAGGGTGTCAGGAGAGACCCAGTACTTC. This gives the protein CATSADRVSGETQYF.

This clonotype was picked up a small number of times. The rearrangement links TRBV11-3 to TRBJ1-1, with D possibly matching TRBD1 (5 bases). Per the germline V gene, CDR1 is SGHNT and CDR2 is YENEEA. This CDR3 comprises 16 residues. The ends were cut back, 1 base at V and 1 base at J, with 13 bases in the middle. The CDR3 bases are TGTGCCAGCAGCTTAGGATCAGGGACGGGGAACACTGAAGCTTTCTTT. The encoded protein is CASSLGSGTGNTEAFF.

Ten or more counts support this clonotype. The V call is TRBV7-9, the J call TRBJ2-7; the D is unclear. The V gene lost 5 bases and the J gene lost 2 bases, with 10 bases spanning the gap. The V gene's germline CDR1 is SEHNR and CDR2 FQNEAQ (reference sequence). The CDR3 loop spans 13 amino acids. The chain's CDR3 is CASSPRNPYEQYF. In nucleotides, the CDR3 is TGTGCCAGCAGCCCAAGGAATCCCTACGAGCAGTACTTC.

There are many counts of this clonotype. CDR3 amino acids: CASSLQPSTDTQYF. The CDR3 DNA sequence: TGTGCCAGCTCACTTCAGCCTAGCACAGATACGCAGTATTTT. V gene TRBV18 combines with J gene TRBJ2-3; D unclear. Germline V gives CDR1 KGHSH, CDR2 LQKENI. The CDR3 runs to 14 residues. V lost 4 bases and J lost 0, with 8 bases in between.

This clonotype occurred a few times. The chain combines TRBV2 with TRBJ2-7; D is unresolved. Trimming stripped 4 bases from V and 0 bases from J, with 13 bases between. The CDR3 sequence is 15 residues long. In germline, CDR1 is SNHLY, CDR2 FYNNEI. In DNA form, the CDR3 reads TGTGCCAGCAGTGGCGCATTCCCCGGCTCCTACGAGCAGTACTTC. It yields the protein CASSGAFPGSYEQYF. Based on the CDR3 plus reference TRBV2 and TRBJ2-7, the full variable domain is EPEVTQTPSHQVTQMGQEVILRCVPISNHLYFYWYRQILGQKVEFLVSFYNNEISEKSEIFDDQFSVERPDGSNFTLKIRSTKLEDSAMYFCASSGAFPGSYEQYFGPGTRLTVT.

This clonotype has at least ten counts. The J gene is TRBJ1-4, the V gene TRBV7-2; no clear D gene. The CDR3 covers 15 residues. V was pared by 5 bases and J by 0 bases, with 10 bases between. Per the germline V gene, CDR1 is SGHTA and CDR2 is FQGNSA. Here the CDR3 DNA reads TGTGCCAGCAGCGGCAAGTTCGCAACTAATGAAAAACTGTTTTTT. It translates to CASSGKFATNEKLFF.

This sequence joins TRBV27 and TRBJ1-6; TRBD1 is a possible D gene (6 bases). This CDR3 contains 16 residues. The germline gives CDR1 MNHEY, CDR2 SMNVEV (reference sequence). V was clipped by 6 bases and J by 0 bases, with 12 bases between them. CDR3 region: CASRGALSSYNSPLHF. In DNA, the CDR3 is TGTGCCAGCAGGGGGGCTTTGAGCTCCTATAATTCACCCCTCCACTTT.

In this sample, this clonotype turned up many times. The chain uses TRBV11-2 and TRBJ2-1; D might be TRBD1 or TRBD2, each matching 5 bases. From germline, CDR1 is SGHAT and CDR2 FQNNGV. The V end was cut by 3 bases, the J end by 6 bases, with 18 bases between. The CDR3 is made up of 16 amino acids. CDR3: CASSLGRGTVRNEQFF. The DNA of the CDR3 is TGTGCCAGCAGCTTGGGACGGGGTACGGTCCGCAATGAGCAGTTCTTC.